This TCR beta chain was observed in a study of blood T cell repertoires in COVID-19. Study-wide background: Italy, Spain and the United States were the sources of the convalescent and acute COVID-19 samples. T cells, B-cell-depleted T cells, or PBMCs supplied cDNA or gDNA.

The germline V and J ends were trimmed by 0 bases and 3 bases, with 5 bases remaining between them. The CDR3 covers 13 residues. CDR1 is SGDLS, CDR2 YYNGEE, per germline. Per the study methods: Amplification of reference gene primers was used by the study to estimate nucleated cell counts. The protocol was immunoSEQ multiplex PCR, while the TCRdb copy is restricted to in-frame clones and leaves out a portion. V and J calls and clone size are given by that table; D and trimming were obtained from the DNA. This sample has just under 85,000 clones, with 70% to 90% found just once. The sequencing input was peripheral blood. The rearrangement links TRBV9 to TRBJ2-3; D may be TRBD2 (5 bases). The clonotype originates from a man aged 80 or over with active or convalescent COVID-19. This CDR3 is CASSVGTTDTQYF. The CDR3 DNA reads TGTGCCAGCAGCGTAGGGACTACAGATACGCAGTATTTT.